This T cell receptor beta chain was captured by sequencing in a study of T cell changes during pregnancy in multiple sclerosis. TCRdb keeps only in-frame clones here, not all; method: immunoSEQ multiplex PCR. The sample lists approximately 97,000 clones, 75% to 95% occurring once. The CDR3 sequence is 18 residues long. Germline V gene data show CDR1 as SGHTA and CDR2 as FQGNSA. Losses at the gene ends were 5 bases for V and 1 base for J; bases not matched to a gene: 14. Sample: peripheral blood, taken in the second trimester of pregnancy. The source of this sequence is a female donor in good health, enrolled as a control in a pregnancy study. V usage is TRBV7-2 and J usage is TRBJ1-5; 7 bases agree with TRBD1. CDR3 sequence: CASSPSHRGIGSNQPQHF. The DNA for the CDR3 is TGTGCCAGCAGCCCTTCGCACAGGGGTATTGGAAGCAATCAGCCCCAGCATTTT.